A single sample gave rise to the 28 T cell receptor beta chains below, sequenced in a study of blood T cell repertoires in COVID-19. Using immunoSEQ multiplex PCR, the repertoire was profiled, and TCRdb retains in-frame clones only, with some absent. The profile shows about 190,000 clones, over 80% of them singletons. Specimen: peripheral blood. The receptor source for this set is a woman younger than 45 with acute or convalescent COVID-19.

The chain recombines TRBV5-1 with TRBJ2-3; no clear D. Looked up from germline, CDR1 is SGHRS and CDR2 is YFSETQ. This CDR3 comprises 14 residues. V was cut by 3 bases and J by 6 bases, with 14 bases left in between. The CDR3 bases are TGCGCCAGCAGCTCCGGGTCTATTGCGGATACGCAGTATTTT. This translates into CASSSGSIADTQYF.

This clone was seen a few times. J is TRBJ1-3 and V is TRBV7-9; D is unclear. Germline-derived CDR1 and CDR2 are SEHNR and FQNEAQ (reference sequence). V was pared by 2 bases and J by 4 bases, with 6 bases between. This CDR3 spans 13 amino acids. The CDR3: CASSLSQGNTIYF. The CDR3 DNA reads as TGTGCCAGCAGCTTAAGTCAGGGAAACACCATATATTTT.

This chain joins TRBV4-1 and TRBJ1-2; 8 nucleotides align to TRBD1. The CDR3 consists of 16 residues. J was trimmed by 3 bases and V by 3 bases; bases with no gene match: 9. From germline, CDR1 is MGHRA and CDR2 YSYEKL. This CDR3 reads CASSHQNWTGYYGYTF. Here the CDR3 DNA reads TGCGCCAGCAGCCATCAGAATTGGACAGGGTACTATGGCTACACCTTC.

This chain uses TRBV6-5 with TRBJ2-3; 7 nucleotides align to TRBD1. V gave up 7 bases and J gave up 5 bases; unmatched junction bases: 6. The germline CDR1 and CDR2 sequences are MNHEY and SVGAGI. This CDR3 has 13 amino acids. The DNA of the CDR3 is TGTGCCAGCACCGACAGGGTTGAAGATACGCAGTATTTT. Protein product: CASTDRVEDTQYF.

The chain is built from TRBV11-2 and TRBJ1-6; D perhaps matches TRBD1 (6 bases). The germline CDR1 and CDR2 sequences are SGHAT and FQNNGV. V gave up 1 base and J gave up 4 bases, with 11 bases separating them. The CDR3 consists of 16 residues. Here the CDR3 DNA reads TGTGCCAGCAGCTTAGGCAGGGGCCGGTATAATTCACCCCTCCACTTT. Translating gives CASSLGRGRYNSPLHF.

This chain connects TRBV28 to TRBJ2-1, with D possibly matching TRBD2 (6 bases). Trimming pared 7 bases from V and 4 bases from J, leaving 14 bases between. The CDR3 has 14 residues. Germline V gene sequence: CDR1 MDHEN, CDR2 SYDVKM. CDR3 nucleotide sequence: TGTGCCAGCAATGGGGGGAGAAGGTACAATGAGCAGTTCTTC. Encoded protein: CASNGGRRYNEQFF. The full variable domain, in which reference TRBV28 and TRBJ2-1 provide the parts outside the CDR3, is DVKVTQSSRYLVKRTGEKVFLECVQDMDHENMFWYRQDPGLGLRLIYFSYDVKMKEKGDIPEGYSVSREKKERFSLILESASTNQTSMYLCASNGGRRYNEQFFGPGTRLTVL.

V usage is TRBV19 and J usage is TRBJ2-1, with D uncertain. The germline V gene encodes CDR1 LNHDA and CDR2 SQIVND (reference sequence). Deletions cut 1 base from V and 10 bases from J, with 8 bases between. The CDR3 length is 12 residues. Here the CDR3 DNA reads TGTGCCAGTAGTATAGCTTCCTCCGAGCAGTTCTTC. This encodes CASSIASSEQFF.

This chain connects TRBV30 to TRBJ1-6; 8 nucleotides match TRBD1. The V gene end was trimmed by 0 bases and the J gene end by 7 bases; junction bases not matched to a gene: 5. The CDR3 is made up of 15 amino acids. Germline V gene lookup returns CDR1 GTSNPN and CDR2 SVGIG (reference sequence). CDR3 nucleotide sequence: TGTGCCTGGAGTGTAGCCGGGACAGGCAATTCACCCCTCCACTTT. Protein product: CAWSVAGTGNSPLHF. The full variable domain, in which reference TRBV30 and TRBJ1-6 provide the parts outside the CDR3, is SQTIHQWPATLVQPVGSPLSLECTVEGTSNPNLYWYRQAAGRGLQLLFYSVGIGQISSEVPQNLSASRPQDRQFILSSKKLLLSDSGFYLCAWSVAGTGNSPLHFGNGTRLTVT.

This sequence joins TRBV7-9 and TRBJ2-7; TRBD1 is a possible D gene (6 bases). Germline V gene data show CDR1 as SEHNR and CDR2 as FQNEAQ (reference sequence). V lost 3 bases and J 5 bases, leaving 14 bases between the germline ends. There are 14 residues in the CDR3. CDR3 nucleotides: TGTGCCAGCAGCTTTTACAGGGACCTCCACGAGCAGTACTTC. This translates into CASSFYRDLHEQYF.

CDR3 in amino acids: CASSHSRGGSNRPYNEQFF. CDR3 nucleotide sequence: TGTGCCAGCTCACACAGTCGTGGCGGGAGTAATCGTCCCTACAATGAGCAGTTCTTC. The chain carries TRBV18 and TRBJ2-1; TRBD2 matches at 7 bases. With V trimmed by 4 bases and J by 2 bases, 17 bases remained unmatched. Per the germline V gene, CDR1 is KGHSH and CDR2 is LQKENI. The CDR3 has 19 amino acids.

This CDR3 is CAWSHSTGTVIYEQYF. The CDR3 DNA follows: TGTGCCTGGAGTCATTCCACTGGGACAGTGATTTACGAGCAGTACTTC. V is TRBV30 and J is TRBJ2-7; 7 positions match TRBD1. The CDR3 contains 16 residues. V shed 2 bases, J shed 4 bases, and the junction held 14 bases outside the gene matches. The germline gives CDR1 GTSNPN, CDR2 SVGIG (reference sequence).

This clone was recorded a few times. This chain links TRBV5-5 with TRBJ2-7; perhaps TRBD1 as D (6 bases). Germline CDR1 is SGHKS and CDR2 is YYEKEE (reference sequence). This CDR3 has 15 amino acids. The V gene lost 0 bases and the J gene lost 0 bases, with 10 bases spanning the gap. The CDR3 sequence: CASSLEGESSYEQYF. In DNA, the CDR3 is TGTGCCAGCAGCTTGGAGGGGGAGAGCTCCTACGAGCAGTACTTC.

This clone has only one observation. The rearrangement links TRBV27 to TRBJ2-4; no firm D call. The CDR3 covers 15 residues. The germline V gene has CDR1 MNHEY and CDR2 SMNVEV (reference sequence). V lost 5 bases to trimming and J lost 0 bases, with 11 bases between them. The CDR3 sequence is CASSHSLLAKNIQYF. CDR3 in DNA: TGTGCCAGCAGTCATTCACTCCTAGCCAAAAACATTCAGTACTTC.

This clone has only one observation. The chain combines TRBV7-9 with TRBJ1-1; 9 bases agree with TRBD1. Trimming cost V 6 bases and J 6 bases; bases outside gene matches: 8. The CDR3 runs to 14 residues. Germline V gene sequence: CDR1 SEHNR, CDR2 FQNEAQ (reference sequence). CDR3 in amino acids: CASRGDRDSSEAFF. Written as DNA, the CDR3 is TGTGCCAGCAGGGGGGACAGGGACTCCTCTGAAGCTTTCTTT.

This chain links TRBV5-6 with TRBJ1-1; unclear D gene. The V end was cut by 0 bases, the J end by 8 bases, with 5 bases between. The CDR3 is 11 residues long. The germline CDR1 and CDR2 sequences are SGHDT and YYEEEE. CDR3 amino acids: CASSLGQEAFF. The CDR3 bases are TGTGCCAGCAGCTTGGGTCAGGAAGCTTTCTTT.

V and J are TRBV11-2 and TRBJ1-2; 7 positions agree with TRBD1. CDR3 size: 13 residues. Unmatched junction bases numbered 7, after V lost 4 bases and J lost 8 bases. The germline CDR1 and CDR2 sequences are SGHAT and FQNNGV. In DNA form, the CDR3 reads TGTGCCAGCAGCTCATTACAGGGGAAAGGCTACACCTTC. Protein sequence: CASSSLQGKGYTF.

The CDR3 DNA sequence: TGTGCCTCTTCGACTAGCGGGAGAGAGACCCAGTACTTC. Translated, it gives CASSTSGRETQYF. J is TRBJ2-5 and V is TRBV30, with 12 bases matching TRBD2. V was clipped by 7 bases and J by 4 bases; unmatched bases: 4. CDR3 length: 13 residues. The germline gives CDR1 GTSNPN, CDR2 SVGIG (reference sequence).

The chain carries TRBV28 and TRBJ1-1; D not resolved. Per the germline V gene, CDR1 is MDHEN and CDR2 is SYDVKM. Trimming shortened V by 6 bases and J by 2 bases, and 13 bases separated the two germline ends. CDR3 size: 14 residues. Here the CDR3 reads CASSENVHNTEAFF. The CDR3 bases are TGTGCCAGCAGCGAGAATGTGCATAACACTGAAGCTTTCTTT. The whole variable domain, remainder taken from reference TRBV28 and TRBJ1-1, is DVKVTQSSRYLVKRTGEKVFLECVQDMDHENMFWYRQDPGLGLRLIYFSYDVKMKEKGDIPEGYSVSREKKERFSLILESASTNQTSMYLCASSENVHNTEAFFGQGTRLTVV.

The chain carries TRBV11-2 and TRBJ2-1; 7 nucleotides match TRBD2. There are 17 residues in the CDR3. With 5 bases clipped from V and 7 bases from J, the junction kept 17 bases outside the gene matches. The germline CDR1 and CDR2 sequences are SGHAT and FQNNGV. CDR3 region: CASSTPMGLQNRNEQFF. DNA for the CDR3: TGTGCCAGCAGCACCCCGATGGGACTACAGAACAGGAATGAGCAGTTCTTC.

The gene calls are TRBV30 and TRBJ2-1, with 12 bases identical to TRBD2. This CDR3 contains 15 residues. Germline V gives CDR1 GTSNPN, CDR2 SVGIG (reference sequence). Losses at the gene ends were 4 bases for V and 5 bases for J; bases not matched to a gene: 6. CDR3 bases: TGTGCCTGGACTAGCGGGAGGGCCCGGGACAATGAGCAGTTCTTC. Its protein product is CAWTSGRARDNEQFF.

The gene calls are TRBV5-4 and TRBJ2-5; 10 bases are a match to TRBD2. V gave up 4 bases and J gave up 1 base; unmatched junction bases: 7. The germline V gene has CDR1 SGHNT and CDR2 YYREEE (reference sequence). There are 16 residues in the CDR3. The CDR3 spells CASSTRLAGLQETQYF. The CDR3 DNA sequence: TGTGCCAGCAGCACCCGACTAGCGGGCCTCCAAGAGACCCAGTACTTC.

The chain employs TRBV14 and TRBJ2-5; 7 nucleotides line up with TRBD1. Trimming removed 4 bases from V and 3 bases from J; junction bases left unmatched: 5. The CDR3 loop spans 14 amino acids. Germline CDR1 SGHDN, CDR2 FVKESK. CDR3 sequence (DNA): TGTGCCAGCAGCCGATTAGGACAGGAAGAGACCCAGTACTTC. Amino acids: CASSRLGQEETQYF.

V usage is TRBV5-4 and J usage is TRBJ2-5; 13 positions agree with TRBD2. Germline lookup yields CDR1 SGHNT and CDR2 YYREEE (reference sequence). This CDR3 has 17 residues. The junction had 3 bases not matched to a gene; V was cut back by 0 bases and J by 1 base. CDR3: CASSLGGLAGFQETQYF. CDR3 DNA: TGTGCCAGCAGCTTGGGGGGACTAGCGGGGTTCCAAGAGACCCAGTACTTC.

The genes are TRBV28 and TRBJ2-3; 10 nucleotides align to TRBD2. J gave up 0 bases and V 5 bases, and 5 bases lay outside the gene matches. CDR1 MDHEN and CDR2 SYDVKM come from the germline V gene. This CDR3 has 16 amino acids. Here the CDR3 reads CASSAQLAGSTDTQYF. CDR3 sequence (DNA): TGTGCCAGCAGTGCACAACTAGCGGGGAGCACAGATACGCAGTATTTT. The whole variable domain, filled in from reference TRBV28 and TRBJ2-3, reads DVKVTQSSRYLVKRTGEKVFLECVQDMDHENMFWYRQDPGLGLRLIYFSYDVKMKEKGDIPEGYSVSREKKERFSLILESASTNQTSMYLCASSAQLAGSTDTQYFGPGTRLTVL.

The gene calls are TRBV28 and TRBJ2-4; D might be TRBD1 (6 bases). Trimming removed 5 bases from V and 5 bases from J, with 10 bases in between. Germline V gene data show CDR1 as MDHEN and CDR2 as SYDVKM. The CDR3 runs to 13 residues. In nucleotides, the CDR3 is TGTGCCAGCAGTGGACAGAACGAAAACATTCAGTACTTC. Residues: CASSGQNENIQYF.

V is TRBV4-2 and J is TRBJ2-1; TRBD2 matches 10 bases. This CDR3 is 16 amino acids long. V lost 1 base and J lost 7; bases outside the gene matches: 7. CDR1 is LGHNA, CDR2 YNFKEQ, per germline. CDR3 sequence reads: CASSQVTSGNWNEQFF. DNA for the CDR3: TGTGCCAGCAGCCAAGTAACTAGCGGGAATTGGAATGAGCAGTTCTTC.

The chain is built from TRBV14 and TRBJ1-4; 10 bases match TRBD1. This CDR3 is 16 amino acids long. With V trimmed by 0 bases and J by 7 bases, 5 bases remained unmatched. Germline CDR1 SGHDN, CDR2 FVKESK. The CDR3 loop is CASSQDWGQGSEKLFF. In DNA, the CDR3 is TGTGCCAGCAGCCAAGATTGGGGACAGGGGAGTGAAAAACTGTTTTTT.

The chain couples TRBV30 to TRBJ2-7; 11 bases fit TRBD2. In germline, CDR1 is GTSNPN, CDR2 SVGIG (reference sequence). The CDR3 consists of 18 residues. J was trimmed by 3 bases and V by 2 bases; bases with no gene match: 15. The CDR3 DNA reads TGTGCCTGGAGTCCCCTTAGCGGGAGGGCAGGGTTGAACTACGAGCAGTACTTC. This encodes CAWSPLSGRAGLNYEQYF.